The 25 T cell receptor beta chains below were found in one sample sequenced in a study of shared clonotypes between healthy human individuals. Clones were sequenced by immunoSEQ multiplex PCR, and TCRdb holds only the in-frame ones, with some missing. The data hold approximately 2.4 million clones, with under 97% observed a single time. The source material was naive CD4+ T cells sorted from blood. Subset specified: CD45RA+ positively selected. The source of these receptors is a man between 18 and 35 years old in good health.

The chain links TRBV6-1 to TRBJ2-5; D possibly corresponds to TRBD2 (5 bases). The CDR3 spans 13 residues. The ends were cut back, 3 bases at V and 6 bases at J, with 11 bases in the middle. Germline V CDR1 and CDR2: MNHNS, SASEGT. The CDR3 sequence is CASSDSPGKTQYF. The CDR3, as DNA: TGTGCCAGCAGTGACTCCCCGGGAAAGACCCAGTACTTC.

For this clone: The sample carries other DNA sequences with the same CDR3. The rearrangement uses TRBV2 and TRBJ1-1; maybe TRBD1 (6 bases). The CDR3 contains 12 residues. CDR1 is SNHLY and CDR2 is FYNNEI in the germline V gene. Trimming shortened V by 3 bases and J by 4 bases, and 6 bases separated the two germline ends. CDR3 region: CASSDRGTEAFF. The CDR3 coding sequence is TGTGCCAGCAGTGACAGGGGCACTGAAGCTTTCTTT.

The gene calls are TRBV5-1 and TRBJ2-1; possible D gene TRBD1, 5 bases. V was trimmed by 0 bases and J by 2 bases, leaving 9 bases between them. The CDR3 runs 15 residues. Germline V gives CDR1 SGHRS, CDR2 YFSETQ. The DNA of the CDR3 is TGCGCCAGCAGCTTGGTCCGACAGACCTACAATGAGCAGTTCTTC. It is translated as CASSLVRQTYNEQFF.

The chain employs TRBV5-4 and TRBJ2-2, with a weak D call TRBD1 (7 bases). The CDR3 covers 14 residues. Germline CDR1 SGHNT, CDR2 YYREEE (reference sequence). With 4 bases removed from V and 4 bases from J, the gap between germline ends came to 11 bases. The CDR3: CASSGGTVTGELFF. Written as DNA, the CDR3 is TGTGCCAGCAGCGGGGGGACAGTCACCGGGGAGCTGTTTTTT.

The V and J genes are TRBV7-2 and TRBJ2-1; weak D call: TRBD2 (5 bases). The ends were cut back, 2 bases at V and 12 bases at J, with 14 bases in the middle. The CDR3 is made up of 13 amino acids. Germline V CDR1 and CDR2: SGHTA, FQGNSA. The DNA for the CDR3 is TGTGCCAGCAGCTTACGGCTAGCACACGGGCAGTTCTTC. This translates into CASSLRLAHGQFF.

The chain uses TRBV2 and TRBJ2-1; TRBD2 aligns across 8 bases. Trimming at V came to 11 bases and at J to 3 bases, leaving 6 bases not matched to a gene. Germline V CDR1 and CDR2: SNHLY, FYNNEI. The CDR3 has 13 amino acids. CDR3 region: CACSGLGYNEQFF. The CDR3 DNA sequence: TGTGCCTGCTCGGGACTAGGCTACAATGAGCAGTTCTTC.

The chain has TRBV4-3 and TRBJ2-1; D gene ambiguous. The CDR3 runs to 13 residues. CDR1 is LGHNA, CDR2 YSLEER, per germline. V dropped 4 bases and J dropped 6 bases, with 10 bases sitting between them. CDR3 bases: TGCGCCAGCAGCCCCTCCTGGATCAATGAGCAGTTCTTC. Encoded protein: CASSPSWINEQFF.

This chain uses TRBV6-5 with TRBJ2-7, with 7 positions matching TRBD1. The CDR3 runs to 11 residues. CDR1 and CDR2 (germline): MNHEY, SVGAGI. V lost 6 bases and J lost 9; bases outside the gene matches: 5. The CDR3 protein is CASRYRDRQYF. The CDR3 bases are TGTGCCAGCAGATACAGGGACAGGCAGTACTTC.

The chain has TRBV11-2 and TRBJ2-1; TRBD1 matches at 11 bases. Germline V gene lookup returns CDR1 SGHAT and CDR2 FQNNGV. After removal of 4 bases from V and 4 bases from J, the junction contained 3 bases not matched to a gene. This CDR3 has 15 amino acids. CDR3 nucleotide sequence: TGTGCCAGCAGCTCGGACAGGGGGCCGTACAATGAGCAGTTCTTC. Translating gives CASSSDRGPYNEQFF. The variable domain in full, completed from reference TRBV11-2 and TRBJ2-1, reads EAGVAQSPRYKIIEKRQSVAFWCNPISGHATLYWYQQILGQGPKLLIQFQNNGVVDDSQLPKDRFSAERLKGVDSTLKIQPAKLEDSAVYLCASSSDRGPYNEQFFGPGTRLTVL.

The chain carries TRBV28 and TRBJ1-2, with 12 bases lining up with TRBD1. V lost 6 bases to trimming and J lost 8 bases; unmatched junction nucleotides: 10. This CDR3 is 15 amino acids long. Looked up from germline, CDR1 is MDHEN and CDR2 is SYDVKM. The CDR3 is CASSPTGTGGAGYTF. The CDR3 DNA reads TGTGCCAGCAGCCCTACGGGGACAGGGGGCGCAGGCTACACCTTC.

The genes are TRBV5-4 and TRBJ1-6, with no clear D. V gave up 2 bases and J gave up 5 bases, with 8 bases separating them. The CDR3 extends over 14 amino acids. Germline CDR1 is SGHNT and CDR2 is YYREEE (reference sequence). Written as DNA, the CDR3 is TGTGCCAGCAGCTTAAGCGTTAATAATTCACCCCTCCACTTT. Its protein is CASSLSVNNSPLHF.

The chain is built from TRBV30 and TRBJ1-1, with D perhaps matching TRBD1 (6 bases). CDR1 is GTSNPN, CDR2 SVGIG, per germline (reference sequence). V lost 3 bases and J 4 bases, leaving 15 bases between the germline ends. This CDR3 contains 14 residues. The DNA for the CDR3 is TGTGCCTGGAGCCTAGGGGGTTCCGGCACTGAAGCTTTCTTT. Translation gives CAWSLGGSGTEAFF.

The V call is TRBV6-6, the J call TRBJ2-3; D not certain. CDR1 MNHNY and CDR2 SVGAGI come from the germline V gene (reference sequence). This CDR3 comprises 12 residues. Trimming stripped 7 bases from V and 10 bases from J, with 15 bases between. CDR3 residues: CASTYPDLPQYF. The DNA of the CDR3 is TGTGCCAGCACCTACCCGGACCTCCCGCAGTATTTT.

The chain carries TRBV7-2 and TRBJ2-3, with 8 nucleotides matching TRBD2. This CDR3 is 13 amino acids long. Germline lookup yields CDR1 SGHTA and CDR2 FQGNSA. J lost 8 bases, V lost 3 bases, and 4 bases had no gene match. The CDR3 spells CASSFAGTSTQYF. The CDR3 bases are TGTGCCAGCAGCTTCGCCGGGACTAGTACGCAGTATTTT.

The V and J genes are TRBV19 and TRBJ1-5, with TRBD1 matching 9 bases. The CDR3 runs 14 residues. Germline CDR1 is LNHDA and CDR2 is SQIVND (reference sequence). The ends lost 9 bases at V and 11 bases at J; junction bases unmatched: 14. Here the CDR3 reads CASAELEQGASQHF. In DNA form, the CDR3 reads TGTGCCAGCGCCGAGCTCGAACAGGGGGCGTCCCAGCATTTT.

The V and J genes are TRBV6-5 and TRBJ1-6, with 9 bases identical to TRBD1. The CDR3 covers 15 residues. Germline assignment: CDR1 MNHEY and CDR2 SVGAGI. J gave up 8 bases and V 0 bases, and 2 bases lay outside the gene matches. The CDR3 loop reads CASSYSTGGDSPLHF. In nucleotides, the CDR3 is TGTGCCAGCAGTTACTCTACAGGGGGCGATTCACCCCTCCACTTT.

This sequence joins TRBV5-8 and TRBJ2-7, with no clear D. The V and J ends lost 5 bases and 3 bases respectively, with 3 bases between them. Germline lookup yields CDR1 SGHTS and CDR2 YDEGEE. The CDR3 has 10 amino acids. DNA of the CDR3: TGTGCCAGCAGGGGCTACGAGCAGTACTTC. This codes for CASRGYEQYF.

This rearrangement joins TRBV28 to TRBJ2-2, with no clear D. The germline gives CDR1 MDHEN, CDR2 SYDVKM. The CDR3 contains 13 residues. Trimming took 3 bases from V and 6 from J, leaving 8 bases between them. The CDR3 DNA follows: TGTGCCAGCAGTTTTTGGGAACCCGGGGAGCTGTTTTTT. Translating gives CASSFWEPGELFF.

The gene calls are TRBV28 and TRBJ1-4; D is ambiguous. Germline V lookup: CDR1 MDHEN, CDR2 SYDVKM. The CDR3 is 13 amino acids. Trimming shortened V by 5 bases and J by 4 bases, and 8 bases separated the two germline ends. CDR3 sequence: CASSRISNEKLFF. CDR3 nucleotides: TGTGCCAGCAGTCGTATTAGTAATGAAAAACTGTTTTTT.

Here the CDR3 reads CASSSGLSGGRSNEQYF. CDR3 bases: TGTGCCAGCAGCTCTGGACTTTCGGGCGGGAGGTCCAACGAGCAGTACTTC. This chain connects TRBV11-2 to TRBJ2-7; TRBD2 aligns across 8 bases. Germline values: CDR1 SGHAT, CDR2 FQNNGV. Trimming removed 4 bases from V and 5 bases from J; junction bases left unmatched: 16. This CDR3 region has 17 residues. Looking up the rest from reference TRBV11-2 and TRBJ2-7 gives the full variable domain: EAGVAQSPRYKIIEKRQSVAFWCNPISGHATLYWYQQILGQGPKLLIQFQNNGVVDDSQLPKDRFSAERLKGVDSTLKIQPAKLEDSAVYLCASSSGLSGGRSNEQYFGPGTRLTVT.

The chain recombines TRBV11-2 with TRBJ2-1; the match to TRBD2 covers 7 bases. The CDR3 has 18 amino acids. Per the germline V gene, CDR1 is SGHAT and CDR2 is FQNNGV. J lost 1 base, V lost 4 bases, and 13 bases had no gene match. CDR3 bases: TGTGCCAGCAGCTCCCTTCGAAGCGGGATCCGATCCTACAATGAGCAGTTCTTC. It specifies CASSSLRSGIRSYNEQFF.

The chain uses TRBV13 and TRBJ2-2; D not resolved. Germline CDR1 is PRHDT and CDR2 is FYEKMQ (reference sequence). Trimming left V 1 base short and J 7 bases short, with 4 bases between. The CDR3 is made up of 12 amino acids. CDR3 in amino acids: CASSLVLGELFF. In DNA form, the CDR3 reads TGTGCCAGCAGCTTAGTTCTCGGGGAGCTGTTTTTT.

This rearrangement joins TRBV7-2 to TRBJ2-1; 7 nucleotides line up with TRBD2. Germline values: CDR1 SGHTA, CDR2 FQGNSA. Trimming at V came to 5 bases and at J to 7 bases, leaving 23 bases not matched to a gene. The CDR3 runs 19 residues. The CDR3 is CASSPRTLRLALSVNEQFF. DNA for the CDR3: TGTGCCAGCAGCCCTCGTACCCTAAGACTAGCTTTATCAGTAAATGAGCAGTTCTTC.

The chain employs TRBV7-9 and TRBJ1-1, with 8 bases that match TRBD1. Germline CDR1 is SEHNR and CDR2 is FQNEAQ (reference sequence). The CDR3 length is 16 residues. The V gene end was trimmed by 0 bases and the J gene end by 6 bases; junction bases not matched to a gene: 9. CDR3 sequence (DNA): TGTGCCAGCAGCTTAGCGGGGGGACAGGAGAGAGCTGAAGCTTTCTTT. Protein product: CASSLAGGQERAEAFF. Supplemented by reference TRBV7-9 and TRBJ1-1, the full variable domain reads DTGVSQNPRHKITKRGQNVTFRCDPISEHNRLYWYRQTLGQGPEFLTYFQNEAQLEKSRLLSDRFSAERPKGSFSTLEIQRTEQGDSAMYLCASSLAGGQERAEAFFGQGTRLTVV.

The chain is built from TRBV7-2 and TRBJ2-7; 7 bases match TRBD1. The junction had 7 bases not matched to a gene; V was cut back by 2 bases and J by 3 bases. CDR3 length: 15 amino acids. In germline, CDR1 is SGHTA, CDR2 FQGNSA. The CDR3 DNA follows: TGTGCCAGCAGCTTACTAGGACAGGCCGACTACGAGCAGTACTTC. This translates into CASSLLGQADYEQYF.